This TCR beta chain was documented in a study of blood T cell repertoires in COVID-19. Per germline, CDR1 SGHTA and CDR2 FQGNSA. This CDR3 is 16 amino acids long. Trimming left V 1 base short and J 3 bases short, with 12 bases between. Assay used: immunoSEQ multiplex PCR; TCRdb lists only in-frame clones, some missing. In the table there are 250,000 to 300,000 clones, just over 90% of which are singletons. This TCR derives from a woman aged 40 to 55 with acute COVID-19. The rearrangement links TRBV7-2 to TRBJ2-2; D possibly corresponds to TRBD1 (5 bases). Specimen: PBMCs or T cells enriched from blood (not recorded which). CDR3 sequence: CASSLGPQGYTGELFF. The DNA for the CDR3 is TGTGCCAGCAGCTTAGGACCGCAGGGTTACACCGGGGAGCTGTTTTTT.